Following are 23 T cell receptor beta chains from one sample sequenced in a study of CD8+CD57+ T cells in acquired aplastic anemia. Profiles of TCR beta VDJ and CDR3 were generated from a genomic DNA template. Each CDR3 protein is one row after TCRdb ran MiXCR on the reads. The sample records some 240,000 distinct CDR3 sequences, 34% being singletons. The sample consisted of sorted CD4+, CD8+, or CD8+CD57+ T cells (not recorded which) from PBMCs. The origin of the receptors is a human donor in good health, serving as a control.

This clonotype was counted once. This chain links TRBV5-4 with TRBJ2-5; D is undetermined. The CDR3 runs 13 residues. The germline V gene has CDR1 SGHNT and CDR2 YYREEE (reference sequence). Between the trimmed V and J ends, which lost 4 bases and 0 bases, there was a span of 7 bases. DNA for the CDR3: TGTGCCAGCAGCATCTGGGACCAAGAGACCCAGTACTTC. Translation gives CASSIWDQETQYF. The variable domain in full, completed from reference TRBV5-4 and TRBJ2-5, reads ETGVTQSPTHLIKTRGQQVTLRCSSQSGHNTVSWYQQALGQGPQFIFQYYREEENGRGNFPPRFSGLQFPNYSSELNVNALELDDSALYLCASSIWDQETQYFGPGTRLLVL.

The chain combines TRBV18 with TRBJ2-7, with D unresolved. The germline V gene has CDR1 KGHSH and CDR2 LQKENI. V lost 1 base and J 3 bases, leaving 10 bases between the germline ends. This CDR3 contains 14 residues. The CDR3 is CASSPRSGSYEQYF. The DNA of the CDR3 is TGTGCCAGCTCACCACGTTCCGGAAGCTACGAGCAGTACTTC.

The table lists this clonotype with a few counts. The chain combines TRBV25-1 with TRBJ1-1; a weak D match, TRBD1 (6 bases). CDR1 and CDR2 from the germline V gene are MGHDK and SYGVNS. V was cut by 8 bases and J by 4 bases, with 20 bases left in between. The CDR3 is 15 residues long. In DNA, the CDR3 is TGTGCCAGCTCATTTCGACAGGTTGGGGGCACTGAAGCTTTCTTT. It encodes CASSFRQVGGTEAFF. The full variable domain, completed using reference TRBV25-1 and TRBJ1-1, is EADIYQTPRYLVIGTGKKITLECSQTMGHDKMYWYQQDPGMELHLIHYSYGVNSTEKGDLSSESTVSRIRTEHFPLTLESARPSHTSQYLCASSFRQVGGTEAFFGQGTRLTVV.

A note on this clonotype: This could be a read error, since a much larger clone is one nucleotide away. The rearrangement links TRBV5-1 to TRBJ2-7; tentatively, D is TRBD1 or TRBD2 (5 bases each). This CDR3 is 15 amino acids long. Germline values: CDR1 SGHRS, CDR2 YFSETQ. The CDR3 spells CASSPRDGLSYEQCF. The CDR3 nucleotides read TGCGCCAGCAGCCCTAGGGACGGATTGTCCTACGAGCAGTGCTTC.

This clonotype was found a few times. V is TRBV5-1 and J is TRBJ2-2, with 7 positions matching TRBD2. J gave up 6 bases and V 3 bases, and 5 bases lay outside the gene matches. The V gene's germline CDR1 is SGHRS and CDR2 YFSETQ. This CDR3 has 14 amino acids. The CDR3 coding sequence is TGCGCCAGCAGCTGGACTAGAGGCGCCGGGGAGCTGTTTTTT. Amino acids: CASSWTRGAGELFF.

The chain links TRBV19 to TRBJ1-6; TRBD1 might be the D (6 bases). V lost 7 bases to trimming and J lost 8 bases, with 21 bases between them. Germline CDR1 is LNHDA and CDR2 is SQIVND (reference sequence). This CDR3 contains 16 residues. In DNA, the CDR3 is TGTGCCAGTACGTTAGCGGGGGGGCCAGGGGATTCACCCCTCCACTTT. Its translation: CASTLAGGPGDSPLHF.

V is TRBV12-3 or TRBV12-4 and J is TRBJ2-1; the D is unclear. The V end lost 3 bases, the J end lost 5 bases, and 11 bases lay between the germline ends. The length of the CDR3 is 14 residues. CDR3 loop: CASSFTTLHNEQFF. As DNA, the CDR3 is TGTGCCAGCAGTTTCACTACGCTCCACAATGAGCAGTTCTTC.

This clonotype was counted many times. The V gene is TRBV5-1, the J gene TRBJ2-1, with no clear D. Germline CDR1 and CDR2: SGHRS and YFSETQ. The V gene lost 7 bases and the J gene lost 6 bases, with 23 bases spanning the gap. This CDR3 spans 16 amino acids. The CDR3 DNA sequence: TGCGCCAGCGTCGATTCCGGGTTGGGTTATCGCAATGAGCAGTTCTTC. This sequence encodes CASVDSGLGYRNEQFF.

Ten or more counts support this clonotype. The rearrangement uses TRBV6-5 and TRBJ1-2; D call uncertain. Trimming removed 0 bases from V and 4 bases from J, with 9 bases in between. The germline CDR1 and CDR2 sequences are MNHEY and SVGAGI. The CDR3 is 14 residues long. CDR3 in amino acids: CASSYSSAVYGYTF. CDR3 bases: TGTGCCAGCAGTTACTCGTCGGCAGTCTATGGCTACACCTTC.

This clonotype was found a few times. CDR3 bases: TGTGCCAGTAGTAAGACAGGGGATCAGCCCCAGCATTTT. Translated, it gives CASSKTGDQPQHF. The chain has TRBV19 and TRBJ1-5; TRBD1 agrees at 8 bases. Germline V gene data show CDR1 as LNHDA and CDR2 as SQIVND (reference sequence). This CDR3 has 13 residues. V shed 4 bases and J 5 bases; nucleotides not matched to a gene: 1.

This clonotype came up a few times. The gene calls are TRBV20-1 and TRBJ2-1, with TRBD2 matching 11 bases. In germline, CDR1 is DFQATT, CDR2 SNEGSKA (reference sequence). V gave up 0 bases and J gave up 4 bases; unmatched junction bases: 2. The CDR3 is 15 residues long. CDR3: CSARDRLAGYNEQFF. Written as DNA, the CDR3 is TGCAGTGCTAGAGATCGACTAGCGGGGTACAATGAGCAGTTCTTC.

The table lists this clonotype with many counts. The chain links TRBV10-3 to TRBJ2-5, with 11 bases that match TRBD2. Trimming took 5 bases from V and 1 from J; bases not matched to a gene: 6. The CDR3 has 16 amino acids. In germline, CDR1 is ENHRY, CDR2 SYGVKD. CDR3: CAISTLAGVGQETQYF. The CDR3 nucleotides are TGTGCCATCAGTACACTAGCGGGAGTGGGCCAAGAGACCCAGTACTTC.

About this clonotype: This may be a read error: a much more frequent sequence differs by one nucleotide. CDR3 residues: CARSSATGVAGANVLTF. The CDR3 DNA reads TGTGCCCGCAGCTCCGCGACGGGAGTTGCTGGGGCCAACGTCCTGACTTTC. The chain is built from TRBV7-3 and TRBJ2-6; weak D call: TRBD2 (6 bases). The CDR3 contains 17 residues. Germline-derived CDR1 and CDR2 are SGHTA and FQGTGA.

This clonotype was counted many times. The chain links TRBV2 to TRBJ2-3; D is possibly TRBD1 (6 bases). Germline V gene sequence: CDR1 SNHLY, CDR2 FYNNEI. Between the trimmed V and J ends, which lost 3 bases and 1 base, there was a span of 8 bases. CDR3 length: 14 amino acids. The chain's CDR3 is CASSERTGTDTQYF. The CDR3 DNA follows: TGTGCCAGCAGTGAGCGGACAGGCACAGATACGCAGTATTTT.

The rearrangement joins TRBV3-1 to TRBJ2-5; 8 bases are shared with TRBD2. Looked up from germline, CDR1 is LGHDT and CDR2 is YNNKEL (reference sequence). J lost 5 bases, V lost 4 bases, and 12 bases had no gene match. This CDR3 is 16 amino acids long. CDR3 amino acids: CASSRSDGRAGETQYF. The CDR3 DNA sequence: TGTGCCAGCAGCCGCAGCGACGGGAGGGCGGGGGAGACCCAGTACTTC.

This clonotype showed up many times. V usage is TRBV29-1 and J usage is TRBJ2-1; 7 nucleotides align to TRBD2. Germline loops: CDR1 SQVTM, CDR2 ANQGSEA. The V gene end was trimmed by 0 bases and the J gene end by 12 bases; junction bases not matched to a gene: 17. This CDR3 is built from 16 residues. This CDR3 is CSVEDPFGGETMRQFF. CDR3 bases: TGCAGCGTTGAAGATCCCTTTGGGGGGGAGACAATGAGGCAGTTCTTC.

This clonotype was picked up one time. Here the CDR3 reads CAIRRERTDTQYF. In DNA, the CDR3 is TGTGCCATCAGGAGGGAGCGGACAGATACGCAGTATTTT. The rearrangement links TRBV10-3 to TRBJ2-3, with D tentatively TRBD2 (5 bases). This CDR3 has 13 amino acids. Trimming left V 6 bases short and J 3 bases short, with 10 bases between. The germline CDR1 and CDR2 sequences are ENHRY and SYGVKD.

The chain uses TRBV6-5 and TRBJ2-5; perhaps TRBD2 as D (6 bases). The CDR3 covers 18 residues. The germline CDR1 and CDR2 sequences are MNHEY and SVGAGI. V was clipped by 0 bases and J by 5 bases, with 22 bases between them. The CDR3 region is CASSYSWGSGARGETQYF. CDR3 nucleotide sequence: TGTGCCAGCAGTTACTCGTGGGGTAGCGGAGCCCGAGGGGAGACCCAGTACTTC.

This clonotype was counted at least ten times. The CDR3 region is CASSRNGQLDGKPQHF. DNA of the CDR3: TGTGCCAGCAGTAGAAATGGACAGTTGGATGGGAAGCCCCAGCATTTT. The chain recombines TRBV6-1 with TRBJ1-5, with D possibly being TRBD1 (6 bases). V lost 5 bases and J 8 bases, leaving 22 bases between the germline ends. Germline-derived CDR1 and CDR2 are MNHNS and SASEGT. The CDR3 runs 16 residues.

This clonotype was recorded at least ten times. The rearrangement joins TRBV25-1 to TRBJ2-5; TRBD1 matches 11 bases. Germline trimming cut 1 base from V and 2 bases from J; bases unmatched to any gene: 3. Germline CDR1 and CDR2: MGHDK and SYGVNS. The CDR3 is 16 amino acids. CDR3 region: CASSELGQGEQETQYF. CDR3 in DNA: TGTGCCAGCAGTGAATTGGGACAGGGGGAACAAGAGACCCAGTACTTC.

A note on this clonotype: One base away lies a much larger clone, so this may be a sequencing read error. The chain joins TRBV20-1 to TRBJ1-2, with 11 bases fitting TRBD1. This CDR3 has 14 amino acids. V was clipped by 3 bases and J by 5 bases; unmatched bases: 5. Germline V gives CDR1 DFQATT, CDR2 SNEGSKA (reference sequence). CDR3 sequence: CSASGQGAMYGYTF. The CDR3 coding sequence is TGCAGTGCTAGTGGACAGGGGGCTATGTATGGCTACACCTTC.

Points on this clonotype: A single base separates this from a much larger clone, so it may be a read error. V and J are TRBV2 and TRBJ1-2; TRBD1 matches 8 bases. V gave up 2 bases and J gave up 4 bases; unmatched junction bases: 9. The CDR3 loop spans 16 amino acids. CDR1 and CDR2 (germline): SNHLY, FYNNEI. CDR3 DNA sequence: TGTGCCAGCAGTGAATGGGGACAGGCATCGAGCTATGGCTACACCTTC. This codes for CASSEWGQASSYGYTF.

V usage is TRBV12-3 or TRBV12-4 and J usage is TRBJ1-1; D gene unclear. The CDR3 totals 13 residues. V lost 4 bases to trimming and J lost 5 bases, with 11 bases between them. The CDR3, as DNA: TGTGCCAGCAGTTACGGAGGAGGAACTGAAGCTTTCTTT. Its protein is CASSYGGGTEAFF.